Shown below are 18 T cell receptor beta chains from a single sample sequenced in a study of shared clonotypes between healthy human individuals. The data were produced by immunoSEQ multiplex PCR, yet TCRdb's version contains in-frame clones alone and is incomplete. The table records about 1.1 million clones, approximately 77% of them present only once. Sample: memory CD4+ T cells from PBMCs. Subset: CD45RA-negative fraction. The source is a man between 18 and 29 years old in good health. Some clones in this sample may be carry-over from other donors' samples.

The genes are TRBV28 and TRBJ2-7; the D gene could be TRBD1 or TRBD2 (5 bases each). This CDR3 region has 15 residues. Germline CDR1 is MDHEN and CDR2 is SYDVKM. The V gene lost 4 bases and the J gene lost 7 bases, with 20 bases spanning the gap. Written as DNA, the CDR3 is TGTGCCAGCAGTTCATACCATAGGGACCCCTTGGAGCAGTACTTC. Encoded protein: CASSSYHRDPLEQYF.

The CDR3 bases are TGTGCCAGCAGACGGGGGGACACCATATATTTT. Residues: CASRRGDTIYF. The chain has TRBV6-5 and TRBJ1-3; D perhaps matches TRBD1 (5 bases). Germline V gene sequence: CDR1 MNHEY, CDR2 SVGAGI. CDR3 length: 11 residues. Deletions cut 6 bases from V and 8 bases from J, with 8 bases between.

V is TRBV5-1 and J is TRBJ1-2; D is unclear. The V gene's germline CDR1 is SGHRS and CDR2 YFSETQ. V lost 4 bases and J 8 bases, leaving 12 bases between the germline ends. The CDR3 length is 12 residues. The CDR3 DNA is TGCGCCAGCAGCGCCCTAGAGGACGGCTACACCTTC. Residues: CASSALEDGYTF.

The rearrangement joins TRBV9 to TRBJ2-7; 11 bases line up with TRBD1. V shed 0 bases, J shed 3 bases, and the junction held 2 bases outside the gene matches. CDR3 size: 15 residues. From germline, CDR1 is SGDLS and CDR2 YYNGEE. The CDR3 protein is CASSVGDRGGYEQYF. CDR3 sequence (DNA): TGTGCCAGCAGCGTAGGGGACAGGGGGGGCTACGAGCAGTACTTC.

The V and J genes are TRBV9 and TRBJ2-2, with D perhaps matching TRBD1 (6 bases). CDR3 length equals 15 residues. Germline assignment: CDR1 SGDLS and CDR2 YYNGEE. Deletions cut 4 bases from V and 3 bases from J, with 13 bases between. The CDR3 sequence is CASSSGAGDTGELFF. DNA of the CDR3: TGTGCCAGCAGCTCAGGGGCAGGAGACACCGGGGAGCTGTTTTTT.

The chain joins TRBV7-2 to TRBJ2-1; the D gene is possibly TRBD1 (5 bases). Trimming took off 1 base at V and 7 bases at J, with 11 bases between the two ends. CDR1 and CDR2 (germline): SGHTA, FQGNSA. The CDR3 has 14 residues. This chain's CDR3 is CASSLGGQTNEQFF. For the CDR3, the DNA is TGTGCCAGCAGCTTAGGAGGACAAACAAATGAGCAGTTCTTC.

Remarks on this clone: The sample holds other DNA sequences that translate to the same CDR3. This rearrangement joins TRBV28 to TRBJ1-5, with TRBD1 as a possible D gene (6 bases). This CDR3 has 14 amino acids. Germline CDR1 and CDR2: MDHEN and SYDVKM. V shed 8 bases and J shed 7 bases, with 18 bases lying between them. The CDR3 protein is CASSPGRGNQPQHF. The CDR3 bases are TGTGCCAGCTCCCCGGGCAGGGGTAACCAGCCCCAGCATTTT.

The chain recombines TRBV2 with TRBJ2-5; D gene unclear. Germline assignment: CDR1 SNHLY and CDR2 FYNNEI. The CDR3 covers 13 residues. The germline V and J ends were trimmed by 4 bases and 2 bases, with 8 bases remaining between them. The chain's CDR3 is CASSVGQQETQYF. CDR3 sequence (DNA): TGTGCCAGCAGTGTAGGTCAGCAAGAGACCCAGTACTTC.

This chain connects TRBV9 to TRBJ1-3, with 8 bases fitting TRBD1. CDR1 and CDR2 from the germline V gene are SGDLS and YYNGEE. After removal of 1 base from V and 0 bases from J, the junction contained 3 bases not matched to a gene. This CDR3 comprises 16 residues. The CDR3 DNA follows: TGTGCCAGCAGCGTAACAGGGGGAAGCTCTGGAAACACCATATATTTT. As protein: CASSVTGGSSGNTIYF. Filled out from reference TRBV9 and TRBJ1-3, the complete variable domain reads DSGVTQTPKHLITATGQRVTLRCSPRSGDLSVYWYQQSLDQGLQFLIQYYNGEERAKGNILERFSAQQFPDLHSELNLSSLELGDSALYFCASSVTGGSSGNTIYFGEGSWLTVV.

Concerning this clone: Different DNA sequences within this sample yield the same CDR3. The chain links TRBV18 to TRBJ1-1, with 7 bases that match TRBD1. The CDR3 runs 14 residues. Germline CDR1 KGHSH, CDR2 LQKENI. Trimming at V came to 3 bases and at J to 0 bases, leaving 1 base not matched to a gene. The CDR3 loop reads CASSPGQLNTEAFF. CDR3 DNA sequence: TGTGCCAGCTCACCGGGACAGTTGAACACTGAAGCTTTCTTT.

This sequence joins TRBV2 and TRBJ1-4, with D uncertain. This CDR3 region has 13 residues. V was shortened by 7 bases and J by 7 bases, with 13 bases between the two germline ends. The germline gives CDR1 SNHLY, CDR2 FYNNEI. CDR3 protein: CASKRDFTEKLFF. The CDR3 region has the DNA TGTGCCAGCAAGAGAGATTTTACTGAAAAACTGTTTTTT.

For this clone: At the DNA level, this CDR3 is encoded by other sequences in the same sample as well. The chain uses TRBV18 and TRBJ2-5; maybe TRBD1 (5 bases). This CDR3 comprises 14 residues. Trimming pared 1 base from V and 3 bases from J, leaving 9 bases between. In germline, CDR1 is KGHSH, CDR2 LQKENI. DNA of the CDR3: TGTGCCAGCTCACCACTGGGCAGGGAAGAGACCCAGTACTTC. Its translation: CASSPLGREETQYF.

V gene TRBV28 combines with J gene TRBJ2-5, with D perhaps matching TRBD2 (7 bases). The CDR3 loop spans 16 amino acids. Germline CDR1 reads MDHEN; CDR2 reads SYDVKM. Trimming removed 2 bases at V and 5 bases at J, with 18 bases between. The CDR3 region is CASSLPRGGAPETQYF. CDR3 DNA: TGTGCCAGCAGTTTACCCAGAGGGGGGGCGCCTGAGACCCAGTACTTC.

This chain links TRBV6-1 with TRBJ2-7; 8 nucleotides align to TRBD2. There are 13 residues in the CDR3. V lost 6 bases to trimming and J lost 3 bases; unmatched junction nucleotides: 4. Germline-derived CDR1 and CDR2 are MNHNS and SASEGT. The CDR3 loop reads CASSGLAHYEQYF. The DNA of the CDR3 is TGTGCCAGCAGCGGACTAGCACACTACGAGCAGTACTTC.

The chain is built from TRBV5-4 and TRBJ2-7; unclear D gene. This CDR3 has 14 residues. The germline V gene has CDR1 SGHNT and CDR2 YYREEE (reference sequence). V was shortened by 2 bases and J by 3 bases, with 12 bases between the two germline ends. CDR3 nucleotides: TGTGCCAGCAGCTTAGATCAGGCGCTCTACGAGCAGTACTTC. Translated, it gives CASSLDQALYEQYF. Full variable domain (missing parts from reference TRBV5-4 and TRBJ2-7): ETGVTQSPTHLIKTRGQQVTLRCSSQSGHNTVSWYQQALGQGPQFIFQYYREEENGRGNFPPRFSGLQFPNYSSELNVNALELDDSALYLCASSLDQALYEQYFGPGTRLTVT.

This clone was detected a few times. Other DNA sequences of this sample code for an identical CDR3. The chain combines TRBV28 with TRBJ1-1; TRBD1 might be the D (6 bases). The CDR3 is 15 residues long. V lost 5 bases, J lost 0 bases, and 13 bases lay in between. Germline V gives CDR1 MDHEN, CDR2 SYDVKM. The CDR3 here is CASSLPGHLNTEAFF. DNA for the CDR3: TGTGCCAGCAGTCTCCCGGGACACTTGAACACTGAAGCTTTCTTT.

This clone was observed many times. The V call is TRBV6-1, the J call TRBJ2-7; 7 positions agree with TRBD1. The CDR3 sequence is 15 residues long. The V and J ends lost 8 bases and 10 bases, in that order; junction bases with no gene match: 20. The germline CDR1 and CDR2 sequences are MNHNS and SASEGT. The CDR3 reads CASAGPTGLLAGQYF. CDR3 DNA sequence: TGTGCCAGCGCAGGACCGACAGGGCTTTTGGCAGGCCAGTACTTC.

This chain uses TRBV29-1 with TRBJ2-1; 12 bases fit TRBD2. CDR3 length: 16 residues. Germline V gene data show CDR1 as SQVTM and CDR2 as ANQGSEA. With 2 bases clipped from V and 7 bases from J, the junction kept 9 bases outside the gene matches. CDR3 protein: CSVERTSGIFRNEQFF. DNA of the CDR3: TGCAGCGTTGAACGGACTAGCGGGATATTTAGGAATGAGCAGTTCTTC.